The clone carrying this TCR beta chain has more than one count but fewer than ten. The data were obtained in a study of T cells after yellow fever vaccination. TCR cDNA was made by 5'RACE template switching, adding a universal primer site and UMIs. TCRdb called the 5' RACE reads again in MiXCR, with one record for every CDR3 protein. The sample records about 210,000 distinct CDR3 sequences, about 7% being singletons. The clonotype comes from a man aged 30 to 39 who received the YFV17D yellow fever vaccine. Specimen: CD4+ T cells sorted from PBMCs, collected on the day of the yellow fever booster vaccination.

The CDR3 bases are TGTGCCAGCAGCTCGGCGGTTGTGGGTGAGCAGTTCTTC. Amino acid sequence: CASSSAVVGEQFF. The genes are TRBV7-2 and TRBJ2-1; no firm D call. The V end lost 4 bases, the J end lost 9 bases, and 13 bases lay between the germline ends. Germline lookup yields CDR1 SGHTA and CDR2 FQGNSA. CDR3 length equals 13 residues.